Below are 2 T cell receptor beta chains sequenced from a single sample in a study of blood T cell repertoires in COVID-19. Only in-frame clones appear in the TCRdb table, and some are missing; sequencing was by immunoSEQ multiplex PCR. The sample shows some 320,000 clones, approximately 91% of them seen only once. Specimen: PBMCs or T cells enriched from blood (not recorded which). The receptor source for this set is a woman younger than 45 who had been exposed to COVID-19.

The J gene is TRBJ2-5, the V gene TRBV4-1; 12 nucleotides align to TRBD2. The CDR3 is made up of 15 amino acids. The germline CDR1 and CDR2 sequences are MGHRA and YSYEKL. J was trimmed by 5 bases and V by 3 bases; bases with no gene match: 4. Here the CDR3 reads CASSQGGLAGETQYF. The CDR3 DNA reads TGCGCCAGCAGCCAGGGAGGACTAGCGGGGGAGACCCAGTACTTC.

In its sample, this clone was seen a few times. The chain links TRBV5-1 to TRBJ1-1; 7 bases fit TRBD1. Germline-derived CDR1 and CDR2 are SGHRS and YFSETQ. After removal of 5 bases from V and 1 base from J, the junction contained 5 bases not matched to a gene. The CDR3 runs to 14 residues. CDR3 DNA: TGCGCCAGCAGAAAAGGGGGCTGGAACACTGAAGCTTTCTTT. This gives the protein CASRKGGWNTEAFF.